This T cell receptor beta chain was found in a study of T cell changes during pregnancy in multiple sclerosis. TCRdb keeps only in-frame clones here, not all; method: immunoSEQ multiplex PCR. The sample contains 85,000 to 100,000 clones, about 92% of which appear only once. Germline V gene data show CDR1 as SGHDN and CDR2 as FVKESK. This CDR3 is built from 19 residues. Trimming left V 0 bases short and J 4 bases short, with 21 bases between. The receptor was derived from a female donor with multiple sclerosis, enrolled in a pregnancy study. V usage is TRBV14 and J usage is TRBJ2-2; D may be TRBD1 (5 bases). The sample consisted of peripheral blood, taken after pregnancy. Here the CDR3 DNA reads TGTGCCAGCAGCCAAGATTTTTACAGGCGATTTACGGGCACCGGGGAGCTGTTTTTT. The encoded protein is CASSQDFYRRFTGTGELFF.